The 22 T cell receptor beta chains below all came from one sample that was sequenced in a study of PD-L1 blockade in urothelial cancer (dated by TCRdb to 2017 to 2019). Read against the paper, the sample's time point label means: peripheral blood 6 weeks after treatment start. Library preparation employed the immunoSEQ multiplex PCR assay. TCRdb stores this immuneACCESS table with in-frame sequences only. Part of the clones is absent; in the studies checked, under half of the shortfall reflects unresolved V genes, and no reason is known for the rest. The sample data list 35,000 to 50,000 clones, and 83% of these were observed just once. Of the sample, approximately 16% is held by the ten largest clones. Sample: PBMCs, taken around atezolizumab (anti-PD-L1) treatment. Receptors originate from a man aged 55 to 70 with urothelial cancer.

This clone was seen more than once but under ten times. The chain joins TRBV25-1 to TRBJ1-6; 8 bases are a match to TRBD1. The CDR3 spans 13 residues. V shed 9 bases and J 9 bases; nucleotides not matched to a gene: 7. The V gene's germline CDR1 is MGHDK and CDR2 SYGVNS. The CDR3 region has the DNA TGTGCCAGTACAGGGGGAGTAGGTTCACCCCTCCACTTT. Translation: CASTGGVGSPLHF. The variable domain in full, with the rest retrieved from reference TRBV25-1 and TRBJ1-6, is EADIYQTPRYLVIGTGKKITLECSQTMGHDKMYWYQQDPGMELHLIHYSYGVNSTEKGDLSSESTVSRIRTEHFPLTLESARPSHTSQYLCASTGGVGSPLHFGNGTRLTVT.

The CDR3 spells CASSEGDRGRQETQYF. Written as DNA, the CDR3 is TGTGCCAGCAGTGAGGGGGACAGGGGTAGGCAAGAGACCCAGTACTTC. This chain uses TRBV6-1 with TRBJ2-5; 10 nucleotides line up with TRBD1. V was clipped by 3 bases and J by 2 bases; unmatched bases: 6. CDR1 and CDR2 from the germline V gene are MNHNS and SASEGT. This CDR3 spans 16 amino acids.

The V gene is TRBV28, the J gene TRBJ1-5; no definite D call. Germline V CDR1 and CDR2: MDHEN, SYDVKM. V was cut by 4 bases and J by 7 bases, with 8 bases left in between. There are 12 residues in the CDR3. CDR3 DNA sequence: TGTGCCAGCAGTTCCCGCGGACAGCCCCAGCATTTT. This sequence encodes CASSSRGQPQHF.

The rearrangement joins TRBV6-1 to TRBJ2-7, with D hard to call. CDR1 and CDR2 from the germline V gene are MNHNS and SASEGT. V shed 3 bases and J shed 0 bases, with 9 bases lying between them. This CDR3 spans 14 amino acids. CDR3 sequence reads: CASSDRRDSYEQYF. In DNA, the CDR3 is TGTGCCAGCAGTGACAGGCGAGACTCCTACGAGCAGTACTTC.

The rearrangement uses TRBV6-1 and TRBJ1-2; the D is unclear. The V end was cut by 1 base, the J end by 4 bases, with 7 bases between. The length of the CDR3 is 13 residues. Germline-derived CDR1 and CDR2 are MNHNS and SASEGT. In nucleotides, the CDR3 is TGTGCCAGCAGTGAAGGAGGGAGCTATGGCTACACCTTC. Translated, it gives CASSEGGSYGYTF.

The chain couples TRBV30 to TRBJ2-2; no definite D call. Looked up from germline, CDR1 is GTSNPN and CDR2 is SVGIG (reference sequence). This CDR3 spans 16 amino acids. V shed 1 base and J shed 4 bases, with 16 bases lying between them. The CDR3 coding sequence is TGTGCCTGGAGTGCCCAATCCTATTCATCCACCGGGGAGCTGTTTTTT. Protein sequence: CAWSAQSYSSTGELFF.

The rearrangement links TRBV7-3 to TRBJ2-5; the D gene is possibly TRBD2 (6 bases). The CDR3 runs 15 residues. Germline CDR1 is SGHTA and CDR2 is FQGTGA. Trimming stripped 5 bases from V and 2 bases from J, with 15 bases between. The CDR3 here is CASSATDYPQETQYF. CDR3 DNA sequence: TGTGCCAGCAGCGCTACGGACTATCCACAAGAGACCCAGTACTTC.

The chain uses TRBV2 and TRBJ2-2; maybe TRBD1 (6 bases). CDR1 and CDR2 (germline): SNHLY, FYNNEI. The CDR3 consists of 16 residues. V was cut by 7 bases and J by 3 bases, with 18 bases left in between. The CDR3 coding sequence is TGTGCCAGCAAAACAGGGTTCTCTCACTACACCGGGGAGCTGTTTTTT. Amino acids: CASKTGFSHYTGELFF.

This clone was recorded once. The gene calls are TRBV28 and TRBJ1-6, with 7 bases that match TRBD1. The junction had 12 bases not matched to a gene; V was cut back by 6 bases and J by 10 bases. Germline V gives CDR1 MDHEN, CDR2 SYDVKM. The CDR3 totals 15 residues. CDR3: CASRHSRQGASPLHF. In DNA, the CDR3 is TGTGCCAGCAGACATTCAAGACAGGGTGCCTCACCCCTCCACTTT.

The count of this clone is one. The chain recombines TRBV6-6 with TRBJ1-6, with a tentative D call TRBD1 (6 bases). Per germline, CDR1 MNHNY and CDR2 SVGAGI (reference sequence). Trimming took 6 bases from V and 8 from J, leaving 14 bases between them. This CDR3 comprises 14 residues. CDR3 sequence: CASRSGHEDSPLHF. The CDR3 DNA sequence: TGTGCCAGCAGGTCGGGACATGAGGATTCACCCCTCCACTTT.

V usage is TRBV7-9 and J usage is TRBJ1-4; D not certain. Germline loops: CDR1 SEHNR, CDR2 FQNEAQ (reference sequence). The CDR3 totals 17 residues. Trimming removed 0 bases from V and 7 bases from J, with 18 bases in between. The CDR3 DNA follows: TGTGCCAGCAGCTTAGCCCGCCGGGGTCCCGGGCGTGAAAAACTGTTTTTT. Residues: CASSLARRGPGREKLFF.

The genes are TRBV25-1 and TRBJ2-2; TRBD2 matches 7 bases. This CDR3 spans 14 amino acids. In germline, CDR1 is MGHDK, CDR2 SYGVNS. Losses at the gene ends were 6 bases for V and 5 bases for J; bases not matched to a gene: 6. In DNA, the CDR3 is TGTGCCAGCAGCAGTGGGGGGGGGACCGGGGAGCTGTTTTTT. Amino acids: CASSSGGGTGELFF.

The chain combines TRBV5-4 with TRBJ1-1; TRBD1 aligns across 7 bases. The CDR3 is 14 residues long. CDR1 and CDR2 (germline): SGHNT, YYREEE (reference sequence). Losses at the gene ends were 4 bases for V and 8 bases for J; bases not matched to a gene: 11. This chain's CDR3 is CASSKRQGMHEAFF. The CDR3 coding sequence is TGTGCCAGCAGCAAACGACAGGGTATGCACGAAGCTTTCTTT.

This sequence joins TRBV6-1 and TRBJ2-7, with D maybe TRBD1 (5 bases). This CDR3 contains 15 residues. Per the germline V gene, CDR1 is MNHNS and CDR2 is SASEGT. V was shortened by 0 bases and J by 1 base, with 10 bases between the two germline ends. CDR3 amino acids: CASSEAQGGSYEQYF. CDR3 in DNA: TGTGCCAGCAGTGAAGCGCAGGGCGGTTCCTACGAGCAGTACTTC.

Only a few counts were recorded for this clone. V gene TRBV7-9 combines with J gene TRBJ1-6; 10 nucleotides match TRBD1. This CDR3 comprises 16 residues. Germline V lookup: CDR1 SEHNR, CDR2 FQNEAQ (reference sequence). Trimming cost V 4 bases and J 7 bases; bases outside gene matches: 7. The chain's CDR3 is CASSSPDRGENSPLHF. The DNA of the CDR3 is TGTGCCAGCAGCTCCCCGGACAGGGGGGAAAATTCACCCCTCCACTTT.

The V and J genes are TRBV7-3 and TRBJ1-1, with D unresolved. Germline lookup yields CDR1 SGHTA and CDR2 FQGTGA. V lost 6 bases and J 1 base, leaving 9 bases between the germline ends. CDR3 length: 13 residues. The DNA of the CDR3 is TGTGCCAGCAGGAGGGAGGCGAACACTGAAGCTTTCTTT. Residues: CASRREANTEAFF.

The chain is built from TRBV30 and TRBJ2-1; 9 nucleotides align to TRBD1. Germline CDR1 and CDR2: GTSNPN and SVGIG (reference sequence). V lost 3 bases, J lost 9 bases, and 6 bases stayed unmatched. This CDR3 contains 13 residues. The CDR3 coding sequence is TGTGCCTGGAGCCGGGGACAGGGAGCTGAGCAGTTCTTC. Residues: CAWSRGQGAEQFF. Drawing the rest from reference TRBV30 and TRBJ2-1, the complete variable domain is SQTIHQWPATLVQPVGSPLSLECTVEGTSNPNLYWYRQAAGRGLQLLFYSVGIGQISSEVPQNLSASRPQDRQFILSSKKLLLSDSGFYLCAWSRGQGAEQFFGPGTRLTVL.

The chain couples TRBV11-2 to TRBJ2-3; TRBD2 matches 12 bases. Germline V gives CDR1 SGHAT, CDR2 FQNNGV. The CDR3 extends over 18 amino acids. The junction had 9 bases not matched to a gene; V was cut back by 5 bases and J by 0 bases. CDR3 coding DNA: TGTGCCAGCAGCGGAGGACTAGCGGGGTGGGATAGCACAGATACGCAGTATTTT. This codes for CASSGGLAGWDSTDTQYF.

The chain has TRBV7-2 and TRBJ2-5; possibly TRBD2 for D (7 bases). V was pared by 5 bases and J by 4 bases, with 11 bases between. The CDR3 totals 13 residues. CDR1 is SGHTA, CDR2 FQGNSA, per germline. The CDR3 DNA reads TGTGCCAGCAGCCTCGGGGGGCGAGAGACCCAGTACTTC. It yields the protein CASSLGGRETQYF. Filled out from reference TRBV7-2 and TRBJ2-5, the complete variable domain reads GAGVSQSPSNKVTEKGKDVELRCDPISGHTALYWYRQSLGQGLEFLIYFQGNSAPDKSGLPSDRFSAERTGGSVSTLTIQRTQQEDSAVYLCASSLGGRETQYFGPGTRLLVL.

The chain joins TRBV6-1 to TRBJ1-5; D unclear. The CDR3 runs to 15 residues. Germline-derived CDR1 and CDR2 are MNHNS and SASEGT. With 0 bases removed from V and 4 bases from J, the gap between germline ends came to 10 bases. The DNA of the CDR3 is TGTGCCAGCAGTGAAGCGGGAGGAGGAAATCAGCCCCAGCATTTT. Its translation is CASSEAGGGNQPQHF.

The chain couples TRBV6-1 to TRBJ2-7; 9 positions match TRBD1. This CDR3 comprises 15 residues. Trimming removed 3 bases from V and 3 bases from J; junction bases left unmatched: 6. Germline V gives CDR1 MNHNS, CDR2 SASEGT. The CDR3 is CASSDPGQGHYEQYF. In DNA, the CDR3 is TGTGCCAGCAGTGACCCCGGACAGGGGCACTACGAGCAGTACTTC.

The V gene is TRBV18, the J gene TRBJ1-3, with a tentative D call TRBD1 (6 bases). From germline, CDR1 is KGHSH and CDR2 LQKENI. The V gene lost 3 bases and the J gene lost 3 bases, with 15 bases spanning the gap. CDR3 length: 16 amino acids. The DNA for the CDR3 is TGTGCCAGCTCACCCGACGGTACAGGGAATGGAAACACCATATATTTT. Encoded protein: CASSPDGTGNGNTIYF. Together with reference TRBV18 and TRBJ1-3, the CDR3 gives the full variable domain: NAGVMQNPRHLVRRRGQEARLRCSPMKGHSHVYWYRQLPEEGLKFMVYLQKENIIDESGMPKERFSAEFPKEGPSILRIQQVVRGDSAAYFCASSPDGTGNGNTIYFGEGSWLTVV.